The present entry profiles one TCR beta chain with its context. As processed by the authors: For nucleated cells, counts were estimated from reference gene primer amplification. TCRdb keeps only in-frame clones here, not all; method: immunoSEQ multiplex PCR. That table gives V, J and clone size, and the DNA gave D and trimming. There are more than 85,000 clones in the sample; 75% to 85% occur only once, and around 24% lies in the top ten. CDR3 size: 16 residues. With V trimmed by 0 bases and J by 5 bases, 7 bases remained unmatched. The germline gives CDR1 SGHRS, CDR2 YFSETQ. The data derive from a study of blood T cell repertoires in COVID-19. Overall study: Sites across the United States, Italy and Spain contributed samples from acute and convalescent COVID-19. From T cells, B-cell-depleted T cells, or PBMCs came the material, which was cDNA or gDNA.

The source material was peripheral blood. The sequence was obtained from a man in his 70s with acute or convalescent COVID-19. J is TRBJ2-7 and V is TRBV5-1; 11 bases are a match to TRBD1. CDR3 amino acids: CASSLDRTGGVDEQYF. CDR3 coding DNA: TGCGCCAGCAGCTTGGATCGGACAGGGGGCGTCGACGAGCAGTACTTC.